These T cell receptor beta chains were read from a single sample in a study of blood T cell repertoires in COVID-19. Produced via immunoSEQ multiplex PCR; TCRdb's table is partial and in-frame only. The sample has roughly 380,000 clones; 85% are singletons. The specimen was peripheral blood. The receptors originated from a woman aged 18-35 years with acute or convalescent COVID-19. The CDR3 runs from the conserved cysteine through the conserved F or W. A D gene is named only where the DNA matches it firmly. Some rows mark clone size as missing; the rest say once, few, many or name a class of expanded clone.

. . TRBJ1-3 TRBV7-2 TGTGCCAGCAGCTTGGGAGGTGCCTCTGGAAACACCATATATTTT CASSLGGASGNTIYF
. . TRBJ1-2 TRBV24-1 TGTGCCACCAGTGTTCAGGGCTATGGCTACACCTTC CATSVQGYGYTF
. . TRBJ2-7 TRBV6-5 TGTGCCAGCAGTTACGATGGGGACAAGACCTACGAGCAGTACTTC CASSYDGDKTYEQYF
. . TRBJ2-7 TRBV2 TGTGCCAGCAGTGGGGACACCTTAAATAGATTGGACTACGAGCAGTACTTC CASSGDTLNRLDYEQYF
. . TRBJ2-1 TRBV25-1 TGTGCCAGCAGTGAGTATAGCTCCTACAATGAGCAGTTCTTC CASSEYSSYNEQFF
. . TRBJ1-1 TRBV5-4 TGTGCCAGCACACCGGGGGTGGTGGGCACTGAAGCTTTCTTT CASTPGVVGTEAFF
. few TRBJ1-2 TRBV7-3 TGTGCCAGCAGCTCCGATCCGACAGCTAACTATGGCTACACCTTC CASSSDPTANYGYTF
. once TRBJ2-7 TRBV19 TGTGCCAGCAGGAGGGCGGGGACCTACGAGCAGTACTTC CASRRAGTYEQYF
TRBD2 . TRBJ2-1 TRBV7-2 TGTGCCAGCAGCGTTAGCGGGGGGATCGGGTGGAATGAGCAGTTCTTC CASSVSGGIGWNEQFF
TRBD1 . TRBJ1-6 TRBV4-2 TGTGCCAGCAGCCAGGGACAGGGTGTTTATTCACCCCTCCACTTT CASSQGQGVYSPLHF
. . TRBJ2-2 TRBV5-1 TGCGCCAGCAGCTTAATGGGGCGGATCTCGACCGGGGAGCTGTTTTTT CASSLMGRISTGELFF
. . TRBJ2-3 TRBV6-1 TGTGCCAGCAGTGAAGGTAGAGGGCGGGTGACAGATACGCAGTATTTT CASSEGRGRVTDTQYF
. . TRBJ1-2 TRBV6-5 TGTGCCAGCAGCCTGGGGGGCTATGGCTACACCTTC CASSLGGYGYTF
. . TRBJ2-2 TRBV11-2 TGTGCCAGCAGCTTAGGAGGGTCCGGGGAGCTGTTTTTT CASSLGGSGELFF
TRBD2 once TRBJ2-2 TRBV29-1 TGCAGCGTCTCCGGGACTAGGATTGCTGGGGAGCTGTTTTTT CSVSGTRIAGELFF
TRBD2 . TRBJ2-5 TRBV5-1 TGCGCCAGCAGCGTCGGACTAGCGGGTATCCAAGAGACCCAGTACTTC CASSVGLAGIQETQYF
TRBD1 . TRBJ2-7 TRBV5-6 TGTGCCAGCAACCCAGACCGGGACAGCCGTTTAGGCGAGCAGTACTTC CASNPDRDSRLGEQYF
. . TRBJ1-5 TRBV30 TGTGCCTGGAGTGGAAGACTAATTACTAATCAGCCCCAGCATTTT CAWSGRLITNQPQHF
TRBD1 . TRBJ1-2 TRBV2 TGTGCCAGCATGCTCGACAGGGACTGGAACTATGGCTACACCTTC CASMLDRDWNYGYTF
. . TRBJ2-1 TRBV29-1 TGCAGCGTTGGACTGTACAATGAGCAGTTCTTC CSVGLYNEQFF
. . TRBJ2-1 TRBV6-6 TGTGCCAGCAGTGGCGGGCCTGAGCAGTTCTTC CASSGGPEQFF
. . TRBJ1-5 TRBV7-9 TGTGCCAGCAGCACGAACGAGATTAGCAATCAGCCCCAGCATTTT CASSTNEISNQPQHF
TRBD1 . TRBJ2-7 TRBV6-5 TGTGCCAGCGAATCGACAGGGGGCTGGTACGAGCAGTACTTC CASESTGGWYEQYF
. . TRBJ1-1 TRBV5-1 TGCGCCAGCAGCTTGGAACAGGCCTACACTGAAGCTTTCTTT CASSLEQAYTEAFF
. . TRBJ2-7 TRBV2 TGTGCCAGCAACAGACCCGGGACGGGGGATTCCTACGAGCAGTACTTC CASNRPGTGDSYEQYF
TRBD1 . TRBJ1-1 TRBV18 TGTGCCAGCTCACCCGACAGGGGGGGTAGGGGCACTGAAGCTTTCTTT CASSPDRGGRGTEAFF
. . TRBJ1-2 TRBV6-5 TGTGCCAGCGGGAAAGGGGGCTATGGCTACACCTTC CASGKGGYGYTF
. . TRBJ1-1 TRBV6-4 TGTGCCAGCAGACCGTCTGTTAATTCCCTTCCCTGGAGATTCTTT CASRPSVNSLPWRFF
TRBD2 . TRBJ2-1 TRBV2 TGTGCCAGCAGTGATAGCGGGAGCTACTACAATGAGCAGTTCTTC CASSDSGSYYNEQFF
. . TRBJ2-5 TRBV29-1 TGCAGCGTTGAACGGCCAGACACAACCCAAGAGACCCAGTACTTC CSVERPDTTQETQYF
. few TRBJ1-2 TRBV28 TGTGCCAGCAGTTTAACCGGACACCTGTATGGCTACACCTTC CASSLTGHLYGYTF
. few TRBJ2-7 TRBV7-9 TGTGCCAGCAACTCCTTGGACGAGCAGTACTTC CASNSLDEQYF
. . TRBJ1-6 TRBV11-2 TGTGCCAGCAGCATTAGTTACAGGGAGTCGCATTCACCCCTCCACTTT CASSISYRESHSPLHF
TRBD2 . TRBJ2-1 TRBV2 TGTGCCAGCAGTGAAGGCGGGGGGCCCCGCAGGGAGCAGTTCTTC CASSEGGGPRREQFF
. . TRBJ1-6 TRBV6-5 TGTGCCAGCAGAAGTACAGGGTCCTCACGTTCACCCCTCCACTTT CASRSTGSSRSPLHF
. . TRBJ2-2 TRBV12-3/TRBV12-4 TGTGCCAGCAGCTGGAGGTCGGGGGAGCTGTTTTTT CASSWRSGELFF
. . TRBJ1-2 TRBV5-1 TGCGCCAGCAGAAGCCTTGCGGGAAATTCCGATAGCTATGGCTACACCTTC CASRSLAGNSDSYGYTF
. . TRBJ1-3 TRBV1 TGCACCAGCAGCCGGAGGGACAGGGGGTTCGGAAACACCATATATTTT CTSSRRDRGFGNTIYF
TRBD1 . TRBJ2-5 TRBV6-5 TGTGCCAGCAGGCGACAGGGTCTACAAGAGACCCAGTACTTC CASRRQGLQETQYF
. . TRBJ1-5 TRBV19 TGTGCCAGTAGTATTTTCAATAGCAATCAGCCCCAGCATTTT CASSIFNSNQPQHF
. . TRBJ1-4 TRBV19 TGTGCCAGTAGTATGAGACAGGTCCCAGAAAAACTGTTTTTT CASSMRQVPEKLFF
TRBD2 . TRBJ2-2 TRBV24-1 TGTGCCACCAGTGATGCCGGTAAGACTAGCGCGAACACCGGGGAGCTGTTTTTT CATSDAGKTSANTGELFF
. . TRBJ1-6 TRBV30 TGTGCCTGGAAGGCCCGCGGGTGGAATAATTCACCCCTCCACTTT CAWKARGWNNSPLHF
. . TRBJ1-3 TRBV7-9 TGTGCCAGCAGCTTAGCTCCGGGTAGTGGAGACACCATATATTTT CASSLAPGSGDTIYF
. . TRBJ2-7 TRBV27 TGTGCCAGCAACTCACAGGGCTACGAGCAGTACTTC CASNSQGYEQYF
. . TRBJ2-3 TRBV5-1 TGCGCCAGCAGCCCACAAACAGATACGCAGTATTTT CASSPQTDTQYF
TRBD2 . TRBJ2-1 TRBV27 TGTGCCAGCAGTTTCCTAGCGGAGTCCTACAATGAGCAGTTCTTC CASSFLAESYNEQFF
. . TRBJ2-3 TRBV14 TGTGCCAGCAGCCAAGAGGGTTCAGGAGATACGCAGTATTTT CASSQEGSGDTQYF
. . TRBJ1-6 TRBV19 TGTGCCAGTAGTACGTTTAATTCACCCCTCCACTTT CASSTFNSPLHF
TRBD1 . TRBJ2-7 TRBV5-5 TGTGCCAGCAGCCTGACAGGGGGGGGATACGAGCAGTACTTC CASSLTGGGYEQYF
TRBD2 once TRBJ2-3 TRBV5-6 TGTGCCAGCAGCCTAGCGGGGGCTACAGATACGCAGTATTTT CASSLAGATDTQYF
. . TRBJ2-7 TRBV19 TGTGCCAGTAGTCCCGACCGACACTACGAGCAGTACTTC CASSPDRHYEQYF
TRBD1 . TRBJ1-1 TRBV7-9 TGTGCCAGCAGGATCGGCAGGGGGCCTGAAGCTTTCTTT CASRIGRGPEAFF
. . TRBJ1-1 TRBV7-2 TGTGCCAGCAGCTTAGTCCCAAACACTGAAGCTTTCTTT CASSLVPNTEAFF
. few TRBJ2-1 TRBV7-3 TGTGCCAGCAGCCCCTCGAGGGACAATGAGCAGTTCTTC CASSPSRDNEQFF
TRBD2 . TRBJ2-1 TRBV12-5 TGTGCTAGTGGCCGTTCTAGCGGGAGCTCCTACAATGAGCAGTTCTTC CASGRSSGSSYNEQFF
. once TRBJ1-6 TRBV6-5 TGTGCCAGCAGCCTCCTCGGGTATTCACCCCTCCACTTT CASSLLGYSPLHF